This T cell receptor (beta chain) was captured by sequencing in a study of control samples from healthy donors and cancer patients (dated by TCRdb to 2020 to 2022). In the case of this clone: Its specific antigen is unknown. No base-level quality is on record; no much larger clone is a single base apart.

V lost 3 bases and J lost 6 bases, and the count of bases not matched to a germline gene is 13. Based on the germline V gene (reference sequence), the CDR1 and CDR2 sequences are GTSNPN and SVGIG. The CDR3 numbers 17 residues from cysteine through phenylalanine. Of all the DNA, just the CDR3 is kept, 51 bases in frame from base 1. The library was obtained by the immunoSEQ multiplex PCR assay. TCRdb re-hosts the immuneACCESS table, in-frame sequences only. Its copies lack some clones; in the studies checked, an unresolved V gene accounts for under half of them, and the cause for the rest is not known. This sample has approximately 100,000 clones in its table, and roughly 92% of those were observed once. About 3% of the sample goes to the ten largest clones.

The rearrangement combines TRBV30 with TRBJ2-1, and 11 junction bases match TRBD2. Material for sequencing was blood. The TCR comes from a human donor in good health. The donor label of this sample is uncertain. The CDR3 protein: CAWSPPKVAGGRNEQFF. The sequence in DNA is TGTGCCTGGAGCCCGCCCAAGGTAGCGGGGGGGCGCAATGAGCAGTTCTTC.